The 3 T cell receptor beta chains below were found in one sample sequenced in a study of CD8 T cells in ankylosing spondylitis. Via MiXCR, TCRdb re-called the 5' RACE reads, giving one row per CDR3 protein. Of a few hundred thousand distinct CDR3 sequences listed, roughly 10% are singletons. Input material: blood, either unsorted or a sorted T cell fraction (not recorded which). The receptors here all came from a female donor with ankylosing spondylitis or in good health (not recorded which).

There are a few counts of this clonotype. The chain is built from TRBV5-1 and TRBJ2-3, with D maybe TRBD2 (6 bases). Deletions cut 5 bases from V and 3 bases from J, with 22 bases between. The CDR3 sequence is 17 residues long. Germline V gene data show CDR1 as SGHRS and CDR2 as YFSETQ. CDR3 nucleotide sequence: TGCGCCAGCAGACGCGCCAATCGACTAGATTTAACAGATACGCAGTATTTT. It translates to CASRRANRLDLTDTQYF.

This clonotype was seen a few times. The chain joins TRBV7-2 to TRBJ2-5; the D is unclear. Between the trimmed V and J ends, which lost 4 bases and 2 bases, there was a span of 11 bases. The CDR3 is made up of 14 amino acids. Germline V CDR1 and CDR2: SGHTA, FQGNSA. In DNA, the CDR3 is TGTGCCAGCAGCTCCTCAACTATTCAAGAGACCCAGTACTTC. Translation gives CASSSSTIQETQYF.

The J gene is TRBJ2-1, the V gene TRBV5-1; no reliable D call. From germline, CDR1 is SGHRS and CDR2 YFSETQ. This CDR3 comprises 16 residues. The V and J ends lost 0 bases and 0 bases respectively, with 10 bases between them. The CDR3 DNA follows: TGCGCCAGCAGCTTGGTTGGAGACACCTCCTACAATGAGCAGTTCTTC. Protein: CASSLVGDTSYNEQFF. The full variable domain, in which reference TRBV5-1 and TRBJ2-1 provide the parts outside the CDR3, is KAGVTQTPRYLIKTRGQQVTLSCSPISGHRSVSWYQQTPGQGLQFLFEYFSETQRNKGNFPGRFSGRQFSNSRSEMNVSTLELGDSALYLCASSLVGDTSYNEQFFGPGTRLTVL.